Below, 28 T cell receptor beta chains from the same sample are listed, as sequenced in a study of T cell repertoires in cytomegalovirus infection. These receptors are not linked to any known antigen. MiXCR, run by TCRdb on the reads, gives a single entry per CDR3 protein. The sample carries over 100,000 distinct CDR3 sequences, approximately 28% recorded once. This specimen consisted of CD8+ T cells from cultured PBMCs, obtained from culture after CMV antigen stimulation. These receptor sequences come from a human donor in good health (CMV status not recorded). Some clones in this sample may be carry-over from other donors' samples.

This clonotype was observed many times. The chain carries TRBV12-3 or TRBV12-4 and TRBJ2-7, with 7 nucleotides matching TRBD2. This CDR3 has 13 amino acids. J gave up 7 bases and V 5 bases, and 8 bases lay outside the gene matches. CDR3 amino acids: CASSPGRREEQYF. As DNA, the CDR3 is TGTGCCAGCAGTCCGGGCCGGCGGGAGGAGCAGTACTTC.

This clonotype was counted a few times. This chain's CDR3 is CASSSPPLPPPNGYTF. The CDR3 coding sequence is TGTGCCAGCAGTTCCCCACCATTGCCCCCTCCCAATGGCTACACCTTC. The chain carries TRBV12-3 or TRBV12-4 and TRBJ1-2; D is unresolved. This CDR3 spans 16 amino acids. V was trimmed by 4 bases and J by 6 bases, leaving 21 bases between them.

This clonotype showed up many times. CDR3 bases: TGTGCCAGCAGTCGCCGCGGGACAGTCACACCGAACACCGGGGAGCTGTTTTTT. This codes for CASSRRGTVTPNTGELFF. The rearrangement links TRBV6-1 to TRBJ2-2, with D perhaps TRBD1 (7 bases). The CDR3 is made up of 18 amino acids. From germline, CDR1 is MNHNS and CDR2 SASEGT. V was pared by 5 bases and J by 0 bases, with 19 bases between.

The chain uses TRBV11-3 and TRBJ2-1; 8 positions match TRBD2. This CDR3 contains 16 residues. Germline V gives CDR1 SGHNT, CDR2 YENEEA. V shed 1 base, J shed 2 bases, and the junction held 4 bases outside the gene matches. DNA for the CDR3: TGTGCCAGCAGCTTAGGTTTCGGGGGGGCCTACAATGAGCAGTTCTTC. Translation: CASSLGFGGAYNEQFF.

In this sample, this clonotype turned up a few times. This chain uses TRBV15 with TRBJ1-1, with 8 bases lining up with TRBD1. V was pared by 4 bases and J by 3 bases, with 13 bases of the junction left unmatched. The CDR3 loop spans 17 amino acids. Germline V lookup: CDR1 LNHNV, CDR2 YYDKDF (reference sequence). CDR3 sequence: CATSIRDRLISDTEAFF. The CDR3 DNA follows: TGTGCCACCAGCATCCGGGACAGGTTAATATCGGACACTGAAGCTTTCTTT.

The gene calls are TRBV27 and TRBJ2-5, with TRBD2 matching 15 bases. With 6 bases clipped from V and 5 bases from J, the junction kept 4 bases outside the gene matches. Per germline, CDR1 MNHEY and CDR2 SMNVEV (reference sequence). The CDR3 has 15 amino acids. The DNA for the CDR3 is TGTGCCAGCAGCGGACTAGCGGGGGGGGCGGAGACCCAGTACTTC. Its protein product is CASSGLAGGAETQYF.

At least ten counts were recorded for this clonotype. The rearrangement joins TRBV29-1 to TRBJ2-1, with TRBD1 identical over 7 bases. After removal of 1 base from V and 4 bases from J, the junction contained 7 bases not matched to a gene. CDR1 is SQVTM, CDR2 ANQGSEA, per germline. The CDR3 spans 15 residues. DNA of the CDR3: TGCAGCGTTGAAGGGCTCGGACAGGTATACAATGAGCAGTTCTTC. It yields the protein CSVEGLGQVYNEQFF.

This clonotype appeared many times. V usage is TRBV10-3 and J usage is TRBJ1-1; TRBD1 might be the D (5 bases). The CDR3 extends over 13 amino acids. Trimming took off 6 bases at V and 4 bases at J, with 12 bases between the two ends. The germline V gene has CDR1 ENHRY and CDR2 SYGVKD. CDR3 protein: CAIRDSGTTEAFF. Here the CDR3 DNA reads TGTGCCATCAGAGACTCAGGGACCACTGAAGCTTTCTTT.

The sample holds many counts of this clonotype. V usage is TRBV5-5 and J usage is TRBJ2-3; tentative D call: TRBD1 (6 bases). The V gene's germline CDR1 is SGHKS and CDR2 YYEKEE (reference sequence). V was trimmed by 4 bases and J by 8 bases, leaving 17 bases between them. This CDR3 has 14 amino acids. CDR3 nucleotide sequence: TGTGCCAGCAGCATGGGGGCAGGCCAAGGTACGCAGTATTTT. Translating gives CASSMGAGQGTQYF.

This clonotype was observed many times. This chain uses TRBV27 with TRBJ1-2; the D gene is possibly TRBD1 (6 bases). Germline values: CDR1 MNHEY, CDR2 SMNVEV (reference sequence). Trimming took off 5 bases at V and 4 bases at J, with 11 bases between the two ends. The CDR3 spans 13 residues. The CDR3 sequence: CASSHQDSYGYTF. CDR3 sequence (DNA): TGTGCCAGCAGTCATCAGGACAGCTATGGCTACACCTTC.

CDR3 loop: CASNNAGADTQYF. The CDR3 DNA is TGTGCCAGTAATAACGCGGGGGCGGATACGCAGTATTTT. The chain is built from TRBV19 and TRBJ2-3; a possible D gene is TRBD2 (7 bases). V was cut by 7 bases and J by 6 bases, with 14 bases left in between. The germline V gene encodes CDR1 LNHDA and CDR2 SQIVND (reference sequence). The CDR3 consists of 13 residues.

About this clonotype: A clone one base away is much larger, so this may be a read error. The V gene is TRBV7-3, the J gene TRBJ2-5; D perhaps matches TRBD2 (6 bases). This CDR3 spans 13 amino acids. CDR1 and CDR2 from the germline V gene are SGHTA and FQGTGA. CDR3 DNA sequence: TGTGACAGCAGCTCCGAGGCGGGGGAGACCCAGTACTTC. This sequence encodes CDSSSEAGETQYF.

J is TRBJ1-5 and V is TRBV27, with 7 bases fitting TRBD1. The CDR3 is made up of 14 amino acids. Trimming cost V 3 bases and J 3 bases; bases outside gene matches: 2. Per the germline V gene, CDR1 is MNHEY and CDR2 is SMNVEV (reference sequence). Written as DNA, the CDR3 is TGTGCCAGCAGTTTGAGGGGGCACAATCAGCCCCAGCATTTT. This codes for CASSLRGHNQPQHF.

This clonotype was seen many times. The V call is TRBV7-9, the J call TRBJ1-2; no reliable D call. Trimming removed 3 bases at V and 1 base at J, with 12 bases between. The germline CDR1 and CDR2 sequences are SEHNR and FQNEAQ (reference sequence). The CDR3 consists of 15 residues. As DNA, the CDR3 is TGTGCCAGCAGCTTGGACGCGGCTGTTAACTATGGCTACACCTTC. The encoded protein is CASSLDAAVNYGYTF.

The chain carries TRBV28 and TRBJ2-7; D gene uncertain. V was clipped by 5 bases and J by 0 bases, with 20 bases between them. The CDR3 consists of 17 residues. Germline V gene data show CDR1 as MDHEN and CDR2 as SYDVKM. Here the CDR3 reads CASSPEPPSYISYEQYF. CDR3 coding DNA: TGTGCCAGCAGTCCAGAGCCACCAAGTTACATCTCCTACGAGCAGTACTTC.

This clonotype has more than one count but fewer than ten. This chain links TRBV4-1 with TRBJ2-7, with 9 bases matching TRBD1. The J segment lost 2 bases and the V segment lost 0 bases, leaving 5 bases of the junction unmatched. The CDR3 is made up of 16 amino acids. Germline V gene sequence: CDR1 MGHRA, CDR2 YSYEKL. CDR3 sequence: CASSQDYRDRAYEQYF. CDR3 bases: TGCGCCAGCAGCCAAGATTACCGGGACAGGGCCTACGAGCAGTACTTC.

The sample holds many counts of this clonotype. The chain links TRBV6-1 to TRBJ1-5, with 7 bases that match TRBD1. Unmatched junction bases numbered 11, after V lost 5 bases and J lost 1 base. The CDR3 sequence is 17 residues long. Germline V gene data show CDR1 as MNHNS and CDR2 as SASEGT. CDR3 protein: CASSSRRTGASNQPQHF. CDR3 sequence (DNA): TGTGCCAGCAGTTCACGTCGGACAGGCGCGAGCAATCAGCCCCAGCATTTT.

In this sample, this clonotype turned up once. The gene calls are TRBV6-5 and TRBJ2-2; unclear D gene. The CDR3 totals 14 residues. The germline V gene has CDR1 MNHEY and CDR2 SVGAGI. Trimming stripped 2 bases from V and 1 base from J, with 5 bases between. CDR3 in DNA: TGTGCCAGCAGTTACAGTCAGAACACCGGGGAGCTGTTTTTT. Encoded protein: CASSYSQNTGELFF.

This clonotype was detected a few times. This chain uses TRBV7-6 with TRBJ2-1, with TRBD1 identical over 7 bases. The V segment lost 5 bases and the J segment 4 bases; nucleotides outside the gene matches: 11. The CDR3 extends over 16 amino acids. Germline CDR1 is SGHVS and CDR2 is FNYEAQ. CDR3 sequence reads: CASSPEGAPQYNEQFF. The CDR3 nucleotides read TGTGCCAGCAGCCCTGAGGGGGCCCCCCAATACAATGAGCAGTTCTTC.

The chain combines TRBV9 with TRBJ2-7, with D perhaps given as TRBD1 or TRBD2 (5 bases each). Trimming shortened V by 0 bases and J by 2 bases, and 15 bases separated the two germline ends. The CDR3 has 16 residues. From germline, CDR1 is SGDLS and CDR2 YYNGEE. The CDR3 DNA is TGTGCCAGCAGCGTAGGGGTGAGGGGCTCCACCTACGAGCAGTACTTC. It encodes CASSVGVRGSTYEQYF.

V usage is TRBV7-2 and J usage is TRBJ2-1; D gene uncertain. The V end lost 3 bases, the J end lost 6 bases, and 12 bases lay between the germline ends. CDR1 is SGHTA and CDR2 is FQGNSA in the germline V gene. This CDR3 has 14 amino acids. CDR3 sequence reads: CASSFHSQLNEQFF. The CDR3, as DNA: TGTGCCAGCAGCTTCCACAGCCAGCTCAATGAGCAGTTCTTC.

The rearrangement links TRBV11-2 to TRBJ1-1; unclear D gene. Germline CDR1 SGHAT, CDR2 FQNNGV. Trimming left V 5 bases short and J 3 bases short, with 10 bases between. CDR3 length: 13 residues. The CDR3 DNA sequence: TGTGCCAGCAGCCCGCATTTGTACACTGAAGCTTTCTTT. It codes for CASSPHLYTEAFF.

There are many counts of this clonotype. The V call is TRBV7-8, the J call TRBJ2-7; 7 bases are shared with TRBD2. The CDR3 consists of 16 residues. CDR1 SGHVS and CDR2 FQNEAQ come from the germline V gene. The V gene end was trimmed by 5 bases and the J gene end by 2 bases; junction bases not matched to a gene: 12. CDR3 in amino acids: CASSPFYERGAYEQYF. The CDR3 DNA reads as TGTGCCAGCAGCCCCTTCTACGAGCGGGGAGCCTACGAGCAGTACTTC.

This clonotype turned up a few times. The chain links TRBV7-3 to TRBJ2-3; D call uncertain. V lost 5 bases to trimming and J lost 2 bases, with 11 bases between them. The germline V gene encodes CDR1 SGHTA and CDR2 FQGTGA. This CDR3 has 14 residues. CDR3 region: CASSPTGYTDTQYF. CDR3 coding DNA: TGTGCCAGCAGCCCGACGGGTTACACAGATACGCAGTATTTT.

This clonotype showed up many times. The chain combines TRBV7-9 with TRBJ2-2, with D possibly being TRBD1 (7 bases). Germline V CDR1 and CDR2: SEHNR, FQNEAQ (reference sequence). V lost 4 bases to trimming and J lost 10 bases, with 16 bases between them. This CDR3 contains 14 residues. DNA for the CDR3: TGTGCCAGCAGCTCCGACAGGGACTCGTCGGAGCTGTTTTTT. The encoded protein is CASSSDRDSSELFF.

This clonotype was seen only a few times. The V and J genes are TRBV29-1 and TRBJ1-1; maybe TRBD1 (6 bases). The V end lost 7 bases, the J end lost 0 bases, and 15 bases lay between the germline ends. The germline V gene encodes CDR1 SQVTM and CDR2 ANQGSEA. The CDR3 has 14 amino acids. Here the CDR3 reads CSASIRGLNTEAFF. DNA for the CDR3: TGCAGCGCCTCGATCAGGGGTTTGAACACTGAAGCTTTCTTT.

The rearrangement joins TRBV12-3 or TRBV12-4 to TRBJ2-7; D possibly corresponds to TRBD1 (5 bases). Deletions cut 7 bases from V and 0 bases from J, with 13 bases between. The CDR3 contains 14 residues. Here the CDR3 reads CASTLTASSYEQYF. CDR3 coding DNA: TGTGCCAGCACCCTGACAGCGAGCTCCTACGAGCAGTACTTC.

The chain links TRBV19 to TRBJ2-1; 8 nucleotides match TRBD2. The CDR3 has 15 amino acids. Germline assignment: CDR1 LNHDA and CDR2 SQIVND (reference sequence). V was clipped by 4 bases and J by 4 bases; unmatched bases: 6. CDR3 coding DNA: TGTGCCAGTAGTACCCCAGCGGGGGAATACAATGAGCAGTTCTTC. Its translation is CASSTPAGEYNEQFF.